This T cell receptor beta chain originates from a study of blood T cell repertoires in COVID-19. Study in general: Samples representing acute and convalescent COVID-19 were sourced from the United States, Italy and Spain.

Data came from immunoSEQ multiplex PCR; TCRdb stores just in-frame clones and leaves some out. The sample contains hundreds of thousands of clones, 75% to 85% of which appear only once. The sequenced material came from peripheral blood. The sequence derives from an older woman with acute or convalescent COVID-19.

The CDR3 loop reads CASSLDRLGTQYF. The CDR3 nucleotides are TGTGCCAGCAGCTTAGACAGGCTGGGTACGCAGTATTTT. V is TRBV14 and J is TRBJ2-3; TRBD1 might be the D (6 bases). The CDR3 totals 13 residues. V shed 5 bases and J shed 8 bases, with 14 bases lying between them. Per the germline V gene, CDR1 is SGHDN and CDR2 is FVKESK. Looking up the rest from reference TRBV14 and TRBJ2-3 gives the full variable domain: EAGVTQFPSHSVIEKGQTVTLRCDPISGHDNLYWYRRVMGKEIKFLLHFVKESKQDESGMPNNRFLAERTGGTYSTLKVQPAELEDSGVYFCASSLDRLGTQYFGPGTRLTVL.